Reported below is one TCR beta chain. Its specificity is not known. The treatment: oral pan-JAK inhibitor, 5-10 mg twice daily. V gave up 4 bases and J gave up 5 bases, with 12 bases separating them. The germline gives CDR1 SGDLS, CDR2 YYNGEE. The CDR3 contains 13 residues. This specimen belongs to a study of CD8+ T cells in alopecia areata. General observations from the study: Tofacitinib significantly decreased scalp clonality and expanded CD8+ clones among top 100. Sequenced scalp T cells also include alphabeta T cells resident in normal skin.

Isolated RNA was reverse transcribed into cDNA used as the sequencing template. Generated by immunoSEQ multiplex PCR, the TCRdb table keeps only in-frame clones and is missing some. The data show 90,000 to 150,000 clones, 50% to 55% seen once. The source material was CD4+ T cells sorted from blood, sampled at week 4, from a patient treated with tofacitinib. V and J are TRBV9 and TRBJ1-1; D is ambiguous. This receptor was taken from a human donor with alopecia areata. The CDR3, as DNA: TGTGCCAGCAGCCGCTTCGTGGAAACTGAAGCTTTCTTT. Protein product: CASSRFVETEAFF.